These T cell receptor beta chains were read from a single sample in a study of memory CD4+ T cells and cytomegalovirus serostatus. Profiled with immunoSEQ multiplex PCR; TCRdb holds only in-frame clones, not every one. The sample has approximately 46,000 clones; more than 60% are singletons. Source material: memory CD4+ T cells from blood. The receptors here all came from an adult in good health and CMV-seronegative. Each CDR3 is given with its conserved first and last residue. A D gene is named only where the DNA matches it firmly. Clone size is given for some rows only: seen once, a few or many times, or a class if the clone is expanded.

D | size | J | V | CDR3 | DNA
. | . | TRBJ1-2 | TRBV2 | CASSPQELYGYTF | TGTGCCAGCAGTCCACAGGAGCTCTATGGCTACACCTTC
. | . | TRBJ2-3 | TRBV18 | CASSPRAGEDEVTQYF | TGTGCCAGCTCACCCAGGGCCGGAGAGGATGAAGTGACGCAGTATTTT
. | . | TRBJ2-7 | TRBV11-2 | CASSLPPSLSAISYEQYF | TGTGCCAGCAGCTTACCTCCATCTTTATCGGCAATCTCCTACGAGCAGTACTTC
TRBD1 | few | TRBJ1-5 | TRBV6-1 | CASSELEGQVYQPQHF | TGTGCCAGCAGTGAATTGGAGGGACAGGTATATCAGCCCCAGCATTTT
. | . | TRBJ1-3 | TRBV2 | CASSDLSGNTIYF | TGTGCCAGCAGTGATTTGTCTGGAAACACCATATATTTT
. | few | TRBJ2-7 | TRBV6-6 | CASSSMTYAYEQYF | TGTGCCAGCAGTTCGATGACCTACGCCTACGAGCAGTACTTC
TRBD1 | . | TRBJ1-2 | TRBV5-1 | CASSLGDRNYGYTF | TGCGCCAGCAGCTTGGGGGACAGAAACTATGGCTACACCTTC
. | . | TRBJ2-3 | TRBV11-3 | CASSLRGGLNTDTQYF | TGTGCCAGCAGCTTACGTGGAGGACTTAACACAGATACGCAGTATTTT
TRBD2 | . | TRBJ2-1 | TRBV29-1 | CSASAQRGPGEQFF | TGCAGCGCTAGCGCCCAGCGGGGGCCGGGTGAGCAGTTCTTC
. | few | TRBJ1-2 | TRBV4-2 | CASSQDTGGYTF | TGTGCCAGCAGCCAAGATACCGGGGGCTACACCTTC
TRBD1 | . | TRBJ1-2 | TRBV5-1 | CASSPSGTGGADGYTF | TGCGCCAGCAGCCCCTCCGGGACAGGGGGCGCGGATGGCTACACCTTC
. | . | TRBJ2-7 | TRBV29-1 | CSVGTGWYEQYF | TGCAGCGTGGGAACAGGGTGGTACGAGCAGTACTTC
. | few | TRBJ2-7 | TRBV6-1 | CASSQRRDSYEQYF | TGTGCCAGCAGTCAACGGCGGGACTCCTACGAGCAGTACTTC
. | . | TRBJ2-3 | TRBV5-1 | CASSSRDITDTQYF | TGCGCCAGCAGCTCCCGGGACATCACAGATACGCAGTATTTT
TRBD1 | . | TRBJ2-2 | TRBV6-1 | CASSTGVNTGELFF | TGTGCCAGCAGTACAGGGGTGAATACCGGGGAGCTGTTTTTT
TRBD2 | . | TRBJ2-3 | TRBV7-2 | CASSLVSGGSGDTQYF | TGTGCCAGCAGCTTGGTTAGCGGGGGGTCTGGGGATACGCAGTATTTT
. | . | TRBJ1-4 | TRBV18 | CASSPLYKEALFF | TGTGCCAGCTCACCATTATATAAGGAAGCACTGTTTTTT
. | . | TRBJ1-4 | TRBV7-9 | CASSLAGATNEKLFF | TGTGCCAGCAGCTTAGCTGGAGCAACTAATGAAAAACTGTTTTTT
. | . | TRBJ2-7 | TRBV7-2 | CASSRDSPAHEQYF | TGTGCCAGCTCCCGGGACTCCCCGGCGCACGAGCAGTACTTC
TRBD1 | once | TRBJ1-2 | TRBV7-9 | CASIAGTGAGYGYTF | TGTGCCAGCATCGCCGGGACAGGGGCGGGCTATGGCTACACCTTC
TRBD1 | . | TRBJ1-4 | TRBV7-9 | CASSHGDREEKLFF | TGTGCCAGCAGCCACGGCGACAGGGAAGAAAAACTGTTTTTT
. | . | TRBJ1-1 | TRBV5-1 | CASMPGRGGTEAFF | TGTGCCAGCATGCCAGGCCGGGGAGGGACTGAAGCTTTCTTT
. | . | TRBJ2-2 | TRBV5-6 | CASSLVGPNTGELFF | TGTGCCAGCAGCTTGGTGGGCCCGAACACCGGGGAGCTGTTTTTT